The 32 T cell receptor beta chains below all came from one sample that was sequenced in a study of post-analysis software for immune sequencing data. Unique molecular identifiers featured in each of the TCR beta cDNA libraries. TCRdb reanalysed the PCR reads using MiXCR and keeps one entry per CDR3 protein. This repertoire shows about 820,000 distinct CDR3 sequences, around 50% found once; its top ten account for roughly 4.4%. Study conclusions and caveats: Roughly five TRBV segments appeared more often in patients than in controls, and TRBV5-6, TRBV5-1 and TRBV20-1 were among these.

For these TCRs, the target antigens are not known. The specimen was blood. The receptors shown here come from a girl aged 10 to 17 with multiple sclerosis.

This clonotype was found a few times. This sequence joins TRBV11-2 and TRBJ1-1, with D unclear. The V and J ends lost 5 bases and 5 bases respectively, with 12 bases between them. The germline gives CDR1 SGHAT, CDR2 FQNNGV. CDR3 length: 13 amino acids. DNA of the CDR3: TGTGCCAGCAGCCGGCCGGCGGAGACTGAAGCTTTCTTT. Translated: CASSRPAETEAFF. Together with reference TRBV11-2 and TRBJ1-1, the CDR3 gives the full variable domain: EAGVAQSPRYKIIEKRQSVAFWCNPISGHATLYWYQQILGQGPKLLIQFQNNGVVDDSQLPKDRFSAERLKGVDSTLKIQPAKLEDSAVYLCASSRPAETEAFFGQGTRLTVV.

The V call is TRBV12-3 or TRBV12-4, the J call TRBJ2-1; 13 bases align to TRBD2. CDR3 length equals 16 residues. The J segment lost 6 bases and the V segment lost 1 base, leaving 3 bases of the junction unmatched. CDR3 loop: CASSLEGLAGSNEQFF. The CDR3 bases are TGTGCCAGCAGTTTAGAGGGACTAGCGGGGTCCAATGAGCAGTTCTTC.

This chain connects TRBV28 to TRBJ2-4; a weak D match, TRBD1 (5 bases). This CDR3 is built from 15 residues. The germline gives CDR1 MDHEN, CDR2 SYDVKM. V shed 5 bases and J shed 2 bases, with 13 bases lying between them. The CDR3 spells CASSPPTEPKNIQYF. CDR3 nucleotide sequence: TGTGCCAGCAGTCCGCCGACAGAACCCAAAAACATTCAGTACTTC.

The table lists this clonotype with a few counts. The chain has TRBV10-3 and TRBJ1-2, with D hard to call. V shed 0 bases and J shed 7 bases, with 15 bases lying between them. Germline V gene lookup returns CDR1 ENHRY and CDR2 SYGVKD. CDR3 length equals 15 residues. The DNA of the CDR3 is TGTGCCATCAGTGAGTCAGGCAGTCCTAGAGGTGGCTACACCTTC. It is translated as CAISESGSPRGGYTF.

The chain is built from TRBV4-1 and TRBJ1-5; D remains ambiguous. V was shortened by 0 bases and J by 3 bases, with 6 bases between the two germline ends. The CDR3 loop spans 14 amino acids. CDR1 and CDR2 (germline): MGHRA, YSYEKL. The CDR3 DNA reads TGCGCCAGCAGCCAAGATACGGTCAATCAGCCCCAGCATTTT. Translated, it gives CASSQDTVNQPQHF.

This clonotype was found once. The chain uses TRBV12-3 or TRBV12-4 and TRBJ2-4, with D possibly matching TRBD1 (6 bases). The end of the DNA fits TRBJ2-7 better, so the J call may be wrong. CDR3 size: 14 residues. DNA of the CDR3: TGTGCCAGCAGCCTAACAGGGCCTGGGTACGAGCAGTACTTC. It translates to CASSLTGPGYEQYF.

In its sample, this clonotype was seen a few times. The gene calls are TRBV6-6 and TRBJ1-5, with 11 bases aligning to TRBD1. V lost 2 bases and J lost 4; bases outside the gene matches: 4. Germline CDR1 and CDR2: MNHNY and SVGAGI (reference sequence). The CDR3 is 16 amino acids. The CDR3 bases are TGTGCCAGCAGTTACCCCGGGACAGGGGGTAATCAGCCCCAGCATTTT. Its translation is CASSYPGTGGNQPQHF.

The chain has TRBV7-2 and TRBJ2-7; 10 bases fit TRBD2. The germline V gene encodes CDR1 SGHTA and CDR2 FQGNSA. The trim removed 4 bases at V and 3 bases at J, leaving 15 bases unmatched. This CDR3 region has 18 residues. CDR3 in DNA: TGTGCCAGCAGCTCCAAAACCGCGTCTAGCGGGAGTTTCTACGAGCAGTACTTC. Its translation: CASSSKTASSGSFYEQYF.

This clonotype appeared a few times. The rearrangement uses TRBV15 and TRBJ2-3; D might be TRBD1 (5 bases). V dropped 1 base and J dropped 5 bases, with 13 bases sitting between them. Germline V lookup: CDR1 LNHNV, CDR2 YYDKDF (reference sequence). The CDR3 is made up of 15 amino acids. This CDR3 is CATSRGGAGGDTQYF. CDR3 nucleotides: TGTGCCACCAGCAGAGGGGGCGCAGGCGGAGATACGCAGTATTTT.

This clonotype was found a few times. V usage is TRBV29-1 and J usage is TRBJ2-7; TRBD2 matches at 9 bases. CDR3 length: 12 residues. Germline V gene lookup returns CDR1 SQVTM and CDR2 ANQGSEA. J was trimmed by 3 bases and V by 6 bases; bases with no gene match: 3. CDR3 loop: CSVKREDYEQYF. The CDR3 nucleotides are TGCAGCGTGAAGCGGGAGGACTACGAGCAGTACTTC.

The rearrangement uses TRBV5-4 and TRBJ1-5; weak D call: TRBD1 (6 bases). The CDR3 spans 14 residues. Trimming left V 3 bases short and J 0 bases short, with 7 bases between. Germline loops: CDR1 SGHNT, CDR2 YYREEE (reference sequence). CDR3 loop: CASSSGVSNQPQHF. DNA for the CDR3: TGTGCCAGCAGCTCAGGGGTTAGCAATCAGCCCCAGCATTTT.

DNA for the CDR3: TGTGCCAGCAGCTTAGCGGGGGGACAGGGGCAGCCCCAGCATTTT. This gives the protein CASSLAGGQGQPQHF. The chain joins TRBV7-2 to TRBJ1-5; TRBD1 matches at 10 bases. V trimming: 0 bases; J trimming: 7 bases; junction bases outside the gene matches: 3. This CDR3 is 15 amino acids long. Germline-derived CDR1 and CDR2 are SGHTA and FQGNSA.

In its sample, this clonotype was seen a few times. The chain joins TRBV10-3 to TRBJ2-5; perhaps TRBD2 as D (6 bases). V gave up 8 bases and J gave up 5 bases, with 18 bases separating them. The length of the CDR3 is 14 residues. Per the germline V gene, CDR1 is ENHRY and CDR2 is SYGVKD. The CDR3 DNA reads TGTGCCATCTCGAGGCCGGGAGTGGGGGAGACCCAGTACTTC. Translated: CAISRPGVGETQYF.

The V and J genes are TRBV20-1 and TRBJ2-5, with no clear D. The germline V gene has CDR1 DFQATT and CDR2 SNEGSKA (reference sequence). With 0 bases removed from V and 1 base from J, the gap between germline ends came to 9 bases. This CDR3 has 14 amino acids. CDR3 nucleotide sequence: TGCAGTGCTAGAGAACTGGTTTTCCAAGAGACCCAGTACTTC. Translated, it gives CSARELVFQETQYF.

The chain combines TRBV14 with TRBJ2-3; a weak D match, TRBD2 (6 bases). V was cut by 2 bases and J by 3 bases, with 12 bases left in between. Germline loops: CDR1 SGHDN, CDR2 FVKESK. The CDR3 has 15 residues. CDR3 loop: CASSQFQGRTDTQYF. CDR3 nucleotide sequence: TGTGCCAGCAGCCAATTCCAAGGGAGGACAGATACGCAGTATTTT.

The chain combines TRBV11-3 with TRBJ2-7, with a possible D match to TRBD2 (5 bases). This CDR3 is built from 13 residues. Germline V lookup: CDR1 SGHNT, CDR2 YENEEA. Trimming removed 4 bases at V and 6 bases at J, with 13 bases between. CDR3 in DNA: TGTGCCAGCAGCTACGGGATTGGTCTCGAGCAGTACTTC. Protein: CASSYGIGLEQYF. Using reference TRBV11-3 and TRBJ2-7 for the parts outside the CDR3, the full variable domain is EAGVVQSPRYKIIEKKQPVAFWCNPISGHNTLYWYLQNLGQGPELLIRYENEEAVDDSQLPKDRFSAERLKGVDSTLKIQPAELGDSAVYLCASSYGIGLEQYFGPGTRLTVT.

The genes are TRBV7-9 and TRBJ2-1, with TRBD2 identical over 10 bases. This CDR3 is 15 amino acids long. Germline V gene data show CDR1 as SEHNR and CDR2 as FQNEAQ (reference sequence). J lost 8 bases, V lost 5 bases, and 9 bases had no gene match. The CDR3 nucleotides read TGTGCCAGCAGCCTAGAGCTAGCGGGAGTGGATGAGCAGTTCTTC. Protein product: CASSLELAGVDEQFF.

This chain links TRBV5-5 with TRBJ2-7; perhaps TRBD1 as D (5 bases). Between the trimmed V and J ends, which lost 6 bases and 2 bases, there was a span of 15 bases. There are 14 residues in the CDR3. The V gene's germline CDR1 is SGHKS and CDR2 YYEKEE (reference sequence). CDR3 DNA sequence: TGTGCCAGCAATTCGTTGCAGGGAACCTACGAGCAGTACTTC. This translates into CASNSLQGTYEQYF.

The chain uses TRBV7-3 and TRBJ1-1; D is possibly TRBD1 (5 bases). Trimming removed 0 bases at V and 4 bases at J, with 18 bases between. CDR3 length: 17 amino acids. Looked up from germline, CDR1 is SGHTA and CDR2 is FQGTGA. CDR3 coding DNA: TGTGCCAGCAGCTTAACGGCCGGGAGGTATGGGGGCACTGAAGCTTTCTTT. Its protein product is CASSLTAGRYGGTEAFF.

In its sample, this clonotype was seen once. The CDR3 sequence is CASSQEGAFYGYTF. CDR3 nucleotide sequence: TGCGCCAGCAGCCAGGAGGGGGCTTTCTATGGCTACACCTTC. The rearrangement uses TRBV5-1 and TRBJ1-2; 7 bases match TRBD1. V trimming: 4 bases; J trimming: 4 bases; junction bases outside the gene matches: 7. The CDR3 has 14 amino acids. Looked up from germline, CDR1 is SGHRS and CDR2 is YFSETQ.

CDR3 nucleotides: TGTGCCAACAGCCCCGGGGGGGCTAGCGGGAGTGACTACAATGAGCAGTTCTTC. Translated, it gives CANSPGGASGSDYNEQFF. The V call is TRBV21-1, the J call TRBJ2-1; no check of the table's D call, TRBD2, against the DNA was made. TRBV21-1 is termed a pseudogene. This CDR3 is 18 amino acids long.

This clonotype has more than one count but fewer than ten. The J gene is TRBJ2-1, the V gene TRBV29-1; D ambiguous. Germline V gene sequence: CDR1 SQVTM, CDR2 ANQGSEA. This CDR3 contains 10 residues. V shed 6 bases and J shed 5 bases, with 5 bases lying between them. CDR3 coding DNA: TGCAGCGTGCTACACAATGAGCAGTTCTTC. Translating it yields CSVLHNEQFF.

This clonotype was seen a handful of times. The chain recombines TRBV20-1 with TRBJ2-3; 7 bases line up with TRBD2. Trimming cost V 0 bases and J 2 bases; bases outside gene matches: 11. There are 17 residues in the CDR3. Germline-derived CDR1 and CDR2 are DFQATT and SNEGSKA (reference sequence). This CDR3 is CSARDPTSSGHTDTQYF. CDR3 nucleotide sequence: TGCAGTGCTAGAGATCCGACTAGCTCCGGACACACAGATACGCAGTATTTT.

This clonotype is a singleton in its sample. At one end the junction does not follow the germline gene, possibly because of a read error. The chain is built from TRBV5-1 and TRBJ2-3; TRBD1 is a possible D gene (5 bases). The CDR3 has 14 residues. Per germline, CDR1 SGHRS and CDR2 YFSETQ. The CDR3 spells CTSSLGPSTDTQYF. The CDR3 bases are TGCACCAGCTCGCTGGGGCCTAGCACAGATACGCAGTATTTT.

The V call is TRBV24-1, the J call TRBJ2-5, with D perhaps TRBD1 or TRBD2 (5 bases each). The V gene's germline CDR1 is KGHDR and CDR2 SFDVKD. This CDR3 region has 15 residues. V was shortened by 3 bases and J by 3 bases, with 13 bases between the two germline ends. The CDR3 DNA is TGTGCCACCAGTGATGATAGAGGGGTCGAAGAGACCCAGTACTTC. The encoded protein is CATSDDRGVEETQYF.

This clonotype showed up just a few times. This chain connects TRBV7-2 to TRBJ2-3, with 9 bases aligning to TRBD2. The CDR3 runs 16 residues. Germline lookup yields CDR1 SGHTA and CDR2 FQGNSA. V lost 4 bases and J lost 1; bases outside the gene matches: 6. The CDR3 bases are TGTGCCAGCAGCTGGCATAGCGGGAGACGCACAGATACGCAGTATTTT. As protein: CASSWHSGRRTDTQYF.

The rearrangement joins TRBV20-1 to TRBJ2-7; TRBD1 agrees at 7 bases. The CDR3 consists of 14 residues. The germline V gene encodes CDR1 DFQATT and CDR2 SNEGSKA (reference sequence). After removal of 0 bases from V and 3 bases from J, the junction contained 5 bases not matched to a gene. CDR3 amino acids: CSARDRDSYYEQYF. DNA of the CDR3: TGCAGTGCTAGAGATCGGGACAGCTACTACGAGCAGTACTTC.

V gene TRBV12-3 or TRBV12-4 combines with J gene TRBJ2-7, with 12 bases that match TRBD1. The CDR3 length is 16 residues. V trimming: 5 bases; J trimming: 0 bases; junction bases outside the gene matches: 5. CDR3 sequence reads: CASSPGGQGASYEQYF. The CDR3 region has the DNA TGTGCCAGCAGTCCTGGGGGACAGGGGGCCTCCTACGAGCAGTACTTC.

This clonotype has just a few counts. The gene calls are TRBV5-1 and TRBJ2-5, with 11 bases matching TRBD2. The CDR3 totals 16 residues. Looked up from germline, CDR1 is SGHRS and CDR2 is YFSETQ. V dropped 4 bases and J dropped 3; count of bases not matched to a gene: 8. CDR3 sequence: CASSLGLAESKETQYF. In nucleotides, the CDR3 is TGCGCCAGCAGCCTGGGACTAGCGGAATCTAAAGAGACCCAGTACTTC. The whole variable domain, filled in from reference TRBV5-1 and TRBJ2-5, reads KAGVTQTPRYLIKTRGQQVTLSCSPISGHRSVSWYQQTPGQGLQFLFEYFSETQRNKGNFPGRFSGRQFSNSRSEMNVSTLELGDSALYLCASSLGLAESKETQYFGPGTRLLVL.

There are a few counts of this clonotype. The chain combines TRBV29-1 with TRBJ1-2; D might be TRBD1 (5 bases). The germline V and J ends were trimmed by 3 bases and 3 bases, with 8 bases remaining between them. The CDR3 is 12 amino acids. CDR1 is SQVTM and CDR2 is ANQGSEA in the germline V gene. This CDR3 reads CSVEGRDYGYTF. The DNA for the CDR3 is TGCAGCGTTGAGGGGCGCGACTATGGCTACACCTTC.

V is TRBV7-6 and J is TRBJ2-5, with unresolved D. V was cut by 5 bases and J by 3 bases, with 10 bases left in between. Germline CDR1 reads SGHVS; CDR2 reads FNYEAQ. The length of the CDR3 is 13 residues. This CDR3 is CASSPRRKETQYF. CDR3 nucleotide sequence: TGTGCCAGCAGCCCCCGGCGGAAAGAGACCCAGTACTTC. Together with reference TRBV7-6 and TRBJ2-5, the CDR3 gives the full variable domain: GAGVSQSPRYKVTKRGQDVALRCDPISGHVSLYWYRQALGQGPEFLTYFNYEAQQDKSGLPNDRFSAERPEGSISTLTIQRTEQRDSAMYRCASSPRRKETQYFGPGTRLLVL.

This clonotype was detected only a few times. The chain employs TRBV7-2 and TRBJ2-7; D gene uncertain. The DNA end favors TRBJ2-5, so the J call may be wrong. The CDR3 totals 16 residues. Per germline, CDR1 SGHTA and CDR2 FQGNSA. The CDR3 DNA reads as TGTGCCAGCAGCTTAGGAGCGCGGCGAGTTGGAGAGACCCAGTACTTC. It codes for CASSLGARRVGETQYF.